These T cell receptor beta chains were read from a single sample in a study of identical twins. TCRdb called the 5' RACE reads again in MiXCR, with one record for every CDR3 protein. The sample includes some 730,000 distinct CDR3 sequences, roughly 18% of them seen just once. In addition, the sample was reused for a study of T cells expressing NK-cell markers.

Sequencing was carried out using PBMCs. All receptors derive from a woman between 18 and 30 years old in good health. Each CDR3 is given with its conserved first and last residue. D genes are given only for firm matches. Size values are once, few and many counts, or a class for expanded clones, and some rows have none.

d_gene | j_gene | v_gene | abundance | CDR3aa | CDR3nt
. | TRBJ2-1 | TRBV20-1 | . | CSARDLWEQFF | TGCAGTGCTAGAGATCTGTGGGAGCAGTTCTTC
. | TRBJ2-4 | TRBV2 | . | CASKAGLNIQYF | TGTGCCAGCAAGGCCGGGTTAAACATTCAGTACTTC
TRBD2 | TRBJ2-1 | TRBV12-3/TRBV12-4 | . | CASSFIGLAGAGGRNEQFF | TGTGCCAGCAGTTTTATAGGGCTAGCGGGTGCCGGTGGAAGGAATGAGCAGTTCTTC
TRBD2 | TRBJ2-3 | TRBV7-9 | . | CASSTSGTDTQYF | TGTGCCAGCAGTACTAGCGGTACAGATACGCAGTATTTT
TRBD2 | TRBJ2-1 | TRBV5-1 | few | CASRRDSSLLAGGGVGNEQFF | TGCGCCAGCAGAAGGGACAGCAGTCTACTAGCGGGAGGAGGCGTCGGGAATGAGCAGTTCTTC
TRBD1 | TRBJ1-1 | TRBV20-1 | . | CSARPTGGGSEAFF | TGCAGTGCTAGACCGACAGGGGGCGGGTCTGAAGCTTTCTTT
TRBD1 | TRBJ1-5 | TRBV7-9 | . | CASSRQGVTEPQHF | TGTGCCAGCAGCCGACAGGGAGTAACCGAGCCCCAGCATTTT
. | TRBJ2-5 | TRBV30 | . | CAWSVGPTAQYF | TGTGCCTGGAGTGTCGGTCCCACGGCCCAGTACTTC
. | TRBJ2-7 | TRBV12-3/TRBV12-4 | few | CASTMTGRLPYEQYF | TGTGCCAGCACCATGACAGGACGGCTCCCCTACGAGCAGTACTTC
. | TRBJ1-1 | TRBV5-1 | many | CASSLSTTGFGTEAFF | TGCGCCAGCAGCCTCTCCACGACAGGCTTTGGCACTGAAGCTTTCTTT
. | TRBJ2-1 | TRBV20-1 | few | CSPGGQFF | TGCAGTCCCGGCGGGCAGTTCTTC
. | TRBJ1-1 | TRBV7-9 | . | CASSLAAAHTEAFF | TGTGCCAGCAGCTTAGCGGCGGCTCACACTGAAGCTTTCTTT
TRBD2 | TRBJ2-3 | TRBV3-1 | . | CASSQDLAGGSRRHTDTQYF | TGTGCCAGCAGCCAAGATTTGGCGGGGGGGAGTCGGAGACACACAGATACGCAGTATTTT
. | TRBJ2-5 | TRBV9 | few | CASSVRPAGLQETQYF | TGTGCCAGCAGCGTAAGACCCGCAGGCCTCCAAGAGACCCAGTACTTC
TRBD2 | TRBJ2-1 | TRBV29-1 | . | CSVGVGGSLNEQFF | TGCAGCGTTGGTGTGGGAGGGTCACTCAATGAGCAGTTCTTC
TRBD1 | TRBJ1-6 | TRBV6-1 | . | CASDSKDRGYNSPLHF | TGTGCCAGCGACTCTAAGGACAGGGGATATAATTCACCCCTCCACTTT
. | TRBJ2-2 | TRBV6-5 | few | CASSYNGVNTGELFF | TGTGCCAGCAGTTACAACGGAGTTAACACCGGGGAGCTGTTTTTT
TRBD2 | TRBJ2-5 | TRBV12-3/TRBV12-4 | few | CASSWTSGIETQYF | TGTGCCAGCAGCTGGACTAGCGGGATAGAGACCCAGTACTTC
. | TRBJ2-6 | TRBV3-1 | . | CAFSLATGSSGANVLTF | TGTGCCTTCAGTTTGGCGACAGGCTCCTCTGGGGCCAACGTCCTGACTTTC
. | TRBJ2-7 | TRBV20-1 | few | CSAARTVSYEQYF | TGCAGTGCTGCGAGGACAGTCTCCTACGAGCAGTACTTC
TRBD2 | TRBJ2-1 | TRBV3-1 | many | CASSPSGADNEQFF | TGTGCCAGCAGCCCTAGCGGGGCAGACAATGAGCAGTTCTTC
TRBD1 | TRBJ2-3 | TRBV7-9 | . | CASSFTGGRTDTQYF | TGTGCCAGCAGCTTCACAGGGGGCAGGACAGATACGCAGTATTTT
TRBD1 | TRBJ1-1 | TRBV11-1 | . | CASIPRTIPSPGQVGDGEAFF | TGTGCCAGCATCCCCCGAACAATTCCATCACCGGGACAGGTCGGGGATGGTGAAGCTTTCTTT
. | TRBJ2-1 | TRBV12-3/TRBV12-4 | . | CASSFTIYNEQFF | TGTGCCAGCAGTTTTACGATCTACAATGAGCAGTTCTTC
. | TRBJ2-7 | TRBV7-2 | few | CASNPGRVPYEQYF | TGTGCCAGCAACCCGGGCAGGGTCCCCTACGAGCAGTACTTC
. | TRBJ1-2 | TRBV24-1 | . | CATTFDRIHGYTF | TGTGCCACCACCTTCGACAGAATTCATGGCTACACCTTC
TRBD2 | TRBJ2-3 | TRBV9 | few | CASSSGMSSDTQYF | TGTGCCAGCAGCAGCGGGATGAGTTCAGATACGCAGTATTTT
. | TRBJ2-1 | TRBV5-1 | . | CASSFELLTNEQFF | TGCGCCAGCAGCTTTGAACTCCTTACCAATGAGCAGTTCTTC
TRBD1 | TRBJ2-5 | TRBV20-1 | . | CSASSTGVETQYF | TGCAGTGCTAGTTCGACAGGGGTAGAGACCCAGTACTTC
TRBD1 | TRBJ1-1 | TRBV5-1 | . | CASSGRGPITEAFF | TGCGCCAGCAGTGGCAGGGGGCCTATAACTGAAGCTTTCTTT
. | TRBJ1-1 | TRBV27 | . | CASSFIVGVRGTEAFF | TGTGCCAGCTCCTTTATCGTAGGGGTGAGGGGCACTGAAGCTTTCTTT
TRBD2 | TRBJ2-5 | TRBV24-1 | few | CATSDAGGSETQYF | TGTGCCACCAGTGATGCGGGGGGTTCGGAGACCCAGTACTTC
. | TRBJ1-1 | TRBV12-3/TRBV12-4 | few | CASSPRARTEAFF | TGTGCCAGCAGTCCTAGGGCCCGAACTGAAGCTTTCTTT
. | TRBJ1-3 | TRBV12-3/TRBV12-4 | . | CASSPLAGNTIYF | TGTGCCAGCAGCCCCCTGGCTGGAAACACCATATATTTT
TRBD1 | TRBJ2-2 | TRBV15 | few | CATSRGDRNTGELFF | TGTGCCACCAGCAGAGGGGACAGGAACACCGGGGAGCTGTTTTTT
. | TRBJ1-3 | TRBV3-1 | once | CASSQATIGTIYF | TGTGCCAGCAGCCAAGCTACTATAGGCACCATATATTTT
. | TRBJ2-5 | TRBV20-1 | . | CSAKTSRQTQYF | TGCAGTGCAAAGACTAGTCGGCAGACCCAGTACTTC
TRBD1 | TRBJ1-1 | TRBV20-1 | . | CSASKGAITEAFF | TGCAGTGCTAGTAAGGGGGCAATCACTGAAGCTTTCTTT
TRBD2 | TRBJ2-1 | TRBV30 | . | CAWSYSGSEQFF | TGTGCCTGGTCGTATAGCGGGAGTGAGCAGTTCTTC
. | TRBJ2-2 | TRBV9 | . | CANSVAPGSNTGELFF | TGTGCCAACAGCGTAGCACCGGGGAGTAACACCGGGGAGCTGTTTTTT
. | TRBJ1-4 | TRBV6-5 | many | CASSYSMGGGGEKLFF | TGTGCCAGCAGTTACTCGATGGGAGGAGGCGGTGAAAAACTGTTTTTT
TRBD2 | TRBJ2-3 | TRBV7-7 | . | CASSFFGGDTQYF | TGTGCTAGCAGCTTTTTCGGGGGGGATACGCAGTATTTT
. | TRBJ2-7 | TRBV4-2 | . | CASSQGGGSRDEQYF | TGTGCCAGCAGCCAAGGAGGGGGTTCTAGGGACGAGCAGTACTTC
. | TRBJ1-1 | TRBV14 | few | CASSQPGLDGAETEAFF | TGTGCCAGCTCCCAACCGGGCCTGGATGGGGCGGAGACTGAAGCTTTCTTT
TRBD1 | TRBJ1-1 | TRBV20-1 | . | CSARNRGEAFF | TGCAGTGCTAGAAACAGGGGAGAAGCTTTCTTT
. | TRBJ2-7 | TRBV18 | few | CASSPTTVASYEQYF | TGTGCCAGCTCACCGACCACCGTCGCCTCCTACGAGCAGTACTTC